This entry concerns a single TCR beta chain. The antigen is not known. Between the trimmed V and J ends, which lost 2 bases and 2 bases, there was a span of 7 bases. This CDR3 has 13 amino acids. The germline V gene encodes CDR1 MNHEY and CDR2 SMNVEV (reference sequence). Clones were sequenced by immunoSEQ multiplex PCR, and TCRdb holds only the in-frame ones, with some missing. The repertoire includes 37,000 or so clones, about 91% of them detected once, and 6% to 8% sits in the top ten. These data originate in a study of PD-1 blockade in classical Hodgkin lymphoma. Study-level results: A significant rise in TCR diversity was seen by C4D1 for CD4+ cells but not for CD8+ cells. Complete responders' diversity at baseline resembled that of newly diagnosed patients.

Each patient's relapse followed autologous stem cell transplantation, and brentuximab vedotin exposure varied. The sequencing here drew on peripheral blood mononuclear cells (PBMCs), taken before the second cycle of nivolumab. The chain employs TRBV27 and TRBJ2-7; no clear D gene. The receptor comes from a human donor with classical Hodgkin lymphoma. In nucleotides, the CDR3 is TGTGCCAGCAGTTTAGGTAATACCTACGAGCAGTACTTC. It specifies CASSLGNTYEQYF.